The TCR beta chain described here comes from a study of neurological immune-mediated disorders. In the study overall: Within the group of approximately 34 multiple sclerosis patients, around 31 were relapsing-remitting, while 3 were secondary progressive.

By 5'RACE with 10-nucleotide random UMIs, the cDNA was made. TCRdb redid the calling of the 5' RACE reads with MiXCR, one entry per CDR3 protein. The sample consists of about 46,000 distinct CDR3 sequences, around 4% of them appearing once. A single count supports this clonotype. V was cut by 11 bases and J by 4 bases, with 15 bases left in between. The germline gives CDR1 SGHAT, CDR2 FQNNGV. The CDR3 sequence is 13 residues long. Sample: PBMCs. The chain is built from TRBV11-2 and TRBJ1-3; D unclear. The sequence came from a woman aged 60-70 years with multiple sclerosis. The CDR3 loop is CAWSPSTGNTIYF. As DNA, the CDR3 is TGTGCCTGGAGCCCCTCAACGGGAAACACCATATATTTT.